The 23 T cell receptor beta chains below were found in one sample sequenced in a study of breast tumors, draining lymph nodes, adjacent tissues. The lymph nodes were axillary draining lymph nodes from breast cancer patients. TCRdb re-analysed the multiplex PCR reads in MiXCR, keeping a single row per CDR3 protein. The sample consists of 100,000 to 150,000 distinct CDR3 sequences, around 20% of them appearing once. Sequencing used axillary lymph node tissue. The source is a female donor with breast cancer. Some clones in this sample may be carry-over from other donors' samples.

There are a few counts of this clonotype. The genes are TRBV19 and TRBJ2-1; 7 nucleotides line up with TRBD2. This CDR3 has 16 amino acids. V lost 5 bases, J lost 5 bases, and 12 bases stayed unmatched. Per the germline V gene, CDR1 is LNHDA and CDR2 is SQIVND (reference sequence). The CDR3 DNA reads TGTGCCAGTAGTCCATCCGGGGCTAGCGGTGACAATGAGCAGTTCTTC. Residues: CASSPSGASGDNEQFF.

A note on this clonotype: Given a much more abundant clone one base away, this may be a read error. The CDR3 region has the DNA TGTGCCAGTAGCCCGGGACAGGGGGCCGGGGAGCTGTTTTTT. Amino acids: CASSPGQGAGELFF. The chain is built from TRBV19 and TRBJ2-2; TRBD1 aligns across 11 bases. V trimming: 6 bases; J trimming: 6 bases; junction bases outside the gene matches: 3. Germline V gene sequence: CDR1 LNHDA, CDR2 SQIVND (reference sequence). This CDR3 is built from 14 residues.

This clonotype occurred a few times. The V and J genes are TRBV6-6 and TRBJ1-5, with a weak D call TRBD1 (5 bases). The V end was cut by 4 bases, the J end by 3 bases, with 7 bases between. The CDR3 consists of 13 residues. Germline-derived CDR1 and CDR2 are MNHNY and SVGAGI (reference sequence). The CDR3 sequence: CASSWGFNQPQHF. The DNA of the CDR3 is TGTGCCAGCAGTTGGGGGTTCAATCAGCCCCAGCATTTT.

This clonotype was observed many times. This chain links TRBV11-3 with TRBJ2-2; TRBD2 matches at 9 bases. After removal of 5 bases from V and 6 bases from J, the junction contained 10 bases not matched to a gene. The germline gives CDR1 SGHNT, CDR2 YENEEA. The CDR3 length is 16 residues. The CDR3 region has the DNA TGTGCCAGCAGCCCCCCGACTAGCGGTCCTTCCGGGGAGCTGTTTTTT. It encodes CASSPPTSGPSGELFF.

This clonotype has ten or more counts. V and J are TRBV11-2 and TRBJ2-5, with a tentative D call TRBD2 (6 bases). The CDR3 sequence is 14 residues long. Germline CDR1 and CDR2: SGHAT and FQNNGV. Trimming left V 1 base short and J 5 bases short, with 11 bases between. The CDR3, as DNA: TGTGCCAGCAGCTTAGGGGGGGTGGTGGAGACCCAGTACTTC. The encoded protein is CASSLGGVVETQYF.

Ten or more counts support this clonotype. The chain joins TRBV7-2 to TRBJ2-5; D is uncertain. From germline, CDR1 is SGHTA and CDR2 FQGNSA. CDR3 length: 15 amino acids. Trimming pared 1 base from V and 4 bases from J, leaving 13 bases between. CDR3 sequence: CASSLGVSEGETQYF. The CDR3 DNA reads TGTGCCAGCAGCTTAGGGGTGTCCGAAGGAGAGACCCAGTACTTC.

About this clonotype: The CDR3 end shows no conserved phenylalanine or tryptophan, and so a read error is likely. The DNA is left out, because the CDR3 cannot be placed on it with certainty; the CDR3 is given as TCRdb lists it. The chain has TRBV12-3 or TRBV12-4 and TRBJ2-3; TRBD2, the table's D call, was not compared with the DNA. The CDR3 region is 15 residues in length, termini included. The CDR3 region is CASSFEGGRTDTRYS.

V usage is TRBV6-2 or TRBV6-3 and J usage is TRBJ2-2, with D possibly matching TRBD1 (6 bases). V was trimmed by 5 bases and J by 0 bases, leaving 22 bases between them. The CDR3 consists of 19 residues. Per the germline V gene, CDR1 is MNHEY and CDR2 is SVGEGT. The CDR3 DNA sequence: TGTGCCAGCAGTCCAAAGACGAACCCCGGGACACCGAACACCGGGGAGCTGTTTTTT. Translating it yields CASSPKTNPGTPNTGELFF.

This rearrangement joins TRBV3-1 to TRBJ2-3; D is perhaps TRBD2 (5 bases). The V end lost 8 bases, the J end lost 1 base, and 10 bases lay between the germline ends. The CDR3 has 13 amino acids. Per germline, CDR1 LGHDT and CDR2 YNNKEL (reference sequence). CDR3 protein: CASGGRGTDTQYF. The CDR3 DNA is TGTGCCAGCGGCGGGCGGGGCACAGATACGCAGTATTTT.

With regard to this clonotype: It may be a read error: a sequence one base away is much more abundant. The CDR3 nucleotides read TGTGCCAGCGCAACACAGTCCACCGGGGAGCTGTTTTTT. It is translated as CASATQSTGELFF. The chain uses TRBV2 and TRBJ2-2; D remains ambiguous. V was clipped by 8 bases and J by 4 bases, with 11 bases between them. The CDR3 loop spans 13 amino acids. The germline V gene encodes CDR1 SNHLY and CDR2 FYNNEI.

The table lists this clonotype with many counts. The chain recombines TRBV11-2 with TRBJ1-2; 7 nucleotides match TRBD1. Germline CDR1 is SGHAT and CDR2 is FQNNGV. The CDR3 runs to 15 residues. Losses at the gene ends were 2 bases for V and 1 base for J; bases not matched to a gene: 4. The CDR3 DNA sequence: TGTGCCAGCAGCTTAAGCAGGGGGTTTAACTATGGCTACACCTTC. Translating it yields CASSLSRGFNYGYTF.

There are many counts of this clonotype. CDR3 DNA: TGCAGTGCTAGGCGGACAGGGGGCATCTATGGCTACACCTTC. Amino acids: CSARRTGGIYGYTF. The chain employs TRBV20-1 and TRBJ1-2; 11 nucleotides align to TRBD1. With 3 bases clipped from V and 4 bases from J, the junction kept 4 bases outside the gene matches. Germline CDR1 and CDR2: DFQATT and SNEGSKA (reference sequence). There are 14 residues in the CDR3.

Turning to this clonotype: Possible read error: a much larger clone is one base away. The chain couples TRBV2 to TRBJ2-2, with D unresolved. CDR3 length: 13 amino acids. From germline, CDR1 is SNHLY and CDR2 FYNNEI. The CDR3 coding sequence is TGTGCCAGCAATGAAGGTATCACCGGGGAGCTGTTTTTT. The encoded protein is CASNEGITGELFF.

This clonotype was detected many times. The chain uses TRBV20-1 and TRBJ2-3, with 12 nucleotides matching TRBD2. Trimming cost V 3 bases and J 5 bases; bases outside gene matches: 6. The CDR3 loop spans 15 amino acids. Germline V gene lookup returns CDR1 DFQATT and CDR2 SNEGSKA (reference sequence). The CDR3 DNA sequence: TGCAGTGCTAGCCCTCTAGCGGGAGGGGGAGATACGCAGTATTTT. It translates to CSASPLAGGGDTQYF.

In its sample, this clonotype was seen many times. The chain is built from TRBV5-1 and TRBJ2-2; D call uncertain. The ends were cut back, 2 bases at V and 4 bases at J, with 3 bases in the middle. The CDR3 totals 12 residues. Per germline, CDR1 SGHRS and CDR2 YFSETQ. CDR3 protein: CASSFVTGELFF. DNA for the CDR3: TGCGCCAGCAGCTTTGTCACCGGGGAGCTGTTTTTT.

This chain links TRBV6-1 with TRBJ1-2, with TRBD1 as a possible D gene (6 bases). CDR1 MNHNS and CDR2 SASEGT come from the germline V gene. CDR3 length: 13 amino acids. DNA of the CDR3: TGTGCTAGCCGGGGGCAGCCATCTACCCCCTACACCTTC. Its protein product is CASRGQPSTPYTF.

On this clonotype itself: A junction boundary mismatches the germline segment, possibly from a read error. The rearrangement uses TRBV19 and TRBJ2-2, with 7 bases identical to TRBD2. The CDR3 spans 16 residues. CDR1 is LNHDA and CDR2 is SQIVND in the germline V gene (reference sequence). For the CDR3, the DNA is TGTGCCAGTACCTCTGGGGGGGGACGGAGCACCGGGGAGCTGCTTTTT. Amino acids: CASTSGGGRSTGELLF.

In this sample, this clonotype turned up many times. The chain employs TRBV12-3 or TRBV12-4 and TRBJ2-5, with D perhaps assigned TRBD1 or TRBD2 (7 bases each). Trimming stripped 5 bases from V and 7 bases from J, with 14 bases between. The CDR3 loop spans 13 amino acids. In DNA, the CDR3 is TGTGCCAGCAGTACGGGACAGCGGGGGACCCAGTACTTC. Translation: CASSTGQRGTQYF.

In its sample, this clonotype was seen many times. This chain uses TRBV9 with TRBJ2-1; D possibly matches TRBD1 or TRBD2 (5 bases each). The CDR3 sequence is 15 residues long. V lost 3 bases, J lost 0 bases, and 10 bases lay in between. Germline values: CDR1 SGDLS, CDR2 YYNGEE. The CDR3 is CASSAGPSSYNEQFF. The CDR3 DNA sequence: TGTGCCAGCAGCGCGGGACCCAGCTCCTACAATGAGCAGTTCTTC.

This clonotype was counted at least ten times. V gene TRBV6-2 or TRBV6-3 combines with J gene TRBJ2-2; TRBD2 matches at 9 bases. The CDR3 sequence is 16 residues long. Trimming removed 6 bases from V and 2 bases from J; junction bases left unmatched: 7. Looked up from germline, CDR1 is MNHEY and CDR2 is SVGEGT. The CDR3 sequence is CASRPAGLANTGELFF. As DNA, the CDR3 is TGTGCCAGCAGGCCCGCGGGACTAGCCAACACCGGGGAGCTGTTTTTT.

This chain links TRBV28 with TRBJ2-5; 9 bases map to TRBD1. The germline V gene has CDR1 MDHEN and CDR2 SYDVKM. The CDR3 is 14 residues long. Trimming cost V 5 bases and J 4 bases; bases outside gene matches: 5. The CDR3 DNA reads TGTGCCAGCAGTACACAGGGGGCCGCAGAGACCCAGTACTTC. Protein product: CASSTQGAAETQYF.

CDR3 sequence: CSASLAGNYNEQFF. The CDR3 nucleotides read TGCAGTGCTAGCCTAGCGGGAAATTACAATGAGCAGTTCTTC. The V gene is TRBV20-1, the J gene TRBJ2-1, with 9 bases that match TRBD2. Unmatched junction bases numbered 4, after V lost 3 bases and J lost 4 bases. This CDR3 has 14 residues. From germline, CDR1 is DFQATT and CDR2 SNEGSKA (reference sequence).

This clonotype came up many times. The chain combines TRBV19 with TRBJ2-7; TRBD1 matches at 10 bases. From germline, CDR1 is LNHDA and CDR2 SQIVND (reference sequence). CDR3 size: 13 residues. The junction had 5 bases not matched to a gene; V was cut back by 10 bases and J by 2 bases. CDR3 in amino acids: CATRQGATYEQYF. The CDR3 region has the DNA TGTGCCACACGACAGGGGGCAACCTACGAGCAGTACTTC.